A selection of T cell receptor beta chains follows, all from one sample in a study of Ad26.COV2.S vaccination and SARS-CoV-2 variants. The table came from immunoSEQ multiplex PCR; TCRdb's copy has only in-frame clones and leaves some out. The profile shows 440,000 or so clones, roughly 87% of them singletons. The sample consisted of peripheral blood, taken in a trial of Ad26.COV2.S vaccine versus placebo. The source is a person aged 18-60 years who received the Ad26.COV2.S COVID-19 vaccine or a placebo. The CDR3 runs from the conserved cysteine through the conserved F or W. The D gene is left open where the match is weak. Where a row states a size, it is once, few, many or the class of an expanded clone; other rows omit it.

>TRBJ1-1|TRBD1|TRBV18|-
CASSPGQGTEAFF
TGTGCCAGCTCACCAGGACAGGGCACTGAAGCTTTCTTT
>TRBJ1-2|TRBD1|TRBV5-6|-
CASSRTGAYGYTF
TGTGCCAGCAGTCGGACAGGTGCCTATGGCTACACCTTC
>TRBJ1-5|TRBD1|TRBV6-5|-
CASSYSGTGGQPQHF
TGTGCCAGCAGTTACTCGGGGACAGGGGGTCAGCCCCAGCATTTT
>TRBJ2-7|-|TRBV27|once
CASSLSRVNEQYF
TGTGCCAGCAGTTTATCCCGAGTTAACGAGCAGTACTTC
>TRBJ1-1|-|TRBV29-1|-
CSVEEGRRAEAFF
TGCAGCGTTGAAGAGGGCCGGCGGGCTGAAGCTTTCTTT
>TRBJ1-4|-|TRBV5-6|-
CASSLAGTLEKLFF
TGTGCCAGCAGCTTGGCCGGGACACTCGAAAAACTGTTTTTT
>TRBJ2-7|-|TRBV11-3|-
CASSLGPDPFYEQYF
TGTGCCAGCAGCTTAGGGCCAGACCCGTTCTACGAGCAGTACTTC
>TRBJ1-1|-|TRBV29-1|few
CSVGRTTGIAEAFF
TGCAGCGTTGGTAGGACCACGGGTATCGCTGAAGCTTTCTTT
>TRBJ2-5|TRBD2|TRBV11-2|-
CASSLGRRTSGQETQYF
TGTGCCAGCAGCTTAGGACGTCGGACTAGCGGACAAGAGACCCAGTACTTC
>TRBJ2-7|TRBD1|TRBV5-6|-
CASSFGTGSEQYF
TGTGCCAGCAGCTTCGGGACAGGGAGCGAGCAGTACTTC
>TRBJ2-3|-|TRBV28|once
CASSFLRQIGDTQYF
TGTGCCAGCAGTTTTCTCAGACAAATAGGAGATACGCAGTATTTT
>TRBJ2-7|-|TRBV11-2|-
CASSSGTSTYEQYF
TGTGCCAGCAGCTCCGGGACATCGACCTACGAGCAGTACTTC
>TRBJ2-4|-|TRBV2|few
CASSDGGANIQYF
TGTGCCAGCAGTGATGGGGGAGCAAACATTCAGTACTTC
>TRBJ2-7|-|TRBV14|-
CASSQDGSYEQYF
TGTGCCAGCAGCCAGGACGGCTCCTACGAGCAGTACTTC
>TRBJ2-4|-|TRBV10-2|-
CASCPGALDIQYF
TGCGCCAGCTGTCCCGGGGCTTTGGACATTCAGTACTTC
>TRBJ2-7|TRBD2|TRBV10-3|-
CAISESLAGVYEQYF
TGTGCCATCAGTGAGTCGCTAGCGGGCGTCTACGAGCAGTACTTC
>TRBJ1-2|TRBD1|TRBV15|-
CATSRDPGQGIGYGYTF
TGTGCCACCAGCAGAGACCCGGGACAGGGGATCGGCTATGGCTACACCTTC
>TRBJ2-2|-|TRBV10-3|-
CAISEGVLTGELFF
TGTGCCATCAGTGAGGGGGTGCTCACCGGGGAGCTGTTTTTT
>TRBJ2-3|-|TRBV5-1|-
CASSLETADTQYF
TGCGCCAGCAGCTTAGAGACGGCAGATACGCAGTATTTT
>TRBJ2-7|-|TRBV6-5|-
CASSYRLQGTEQYF
TGTGCCAGCAGTTACCGCCTACAGGGTACTGAGCAGTACTTC
>TRBJ2-7|-|TRBV7-2|few
CASSLVGGYEQYF
TGTGCCAGCAGCTTAGTAGGGGGGTACGAGCAGTACTTC
>TRBJ1-5|-|TRBV7-3|-
CASSLEPNQPQHF
TGTGCCAGCAGCTTAGAACCGAATCAGCCCCAGCATTTT
>TRBJ1-3|-|TRBV24-1|-
CATSESGNTIYF
TGTGCCACCAGTGAGAGTGGAAACACCATATATTTT
>TRBJ1-1|-|TRBV5-1|-
CASSRISISSSMPQIRTEAFF
TGCGCCAGCAGCCGTATCTCTATTTCCTCCAGTATGCCCCAAATTAGAACTGAAGCTTTCTTT
>TRBJ1-2|-|TRBV4-2|once
CASSQAGIAYGYTF
TGTGCCAGCAGCCAGGCCGGGATAGCCTATGGCTACACCTTC
>TRBJ1-1|-|TRBV4-3|-
CASSHSIKLSTEAFF
TGCGCCAGCAGCCACAGCATAAAGCTCAGCACTGAAGCTTTCTTT
>TRBJ1-1|-|TRBV15|-
CATSMGLGGTEAFF
TGTGCCACCAGCATGGGGTTAGGGGGTACTGAAGCTTTCTTT
>TRBJ2-5|-|TRBV29-1|-
CSVTWTGLQETQYF
TGCAGCGTAACCTGGACGGGGCTCCAAGAGACCCAGTACTTC
>TRBJ1-2|-|TRBV6-5|-
CASQGGAYGYTF
TGTGCCAGCCAAGGGGGGGCATATGGCTACACCTTC
>TRBJ2-5|-|TRBV5-6|-
CASSLQGPQETQYF
TGTGCCAGCAGCTTGCAGGGACCGCAAGAGACCCAGTACTTC
>TRBJ2-7|TRBD1|TRBV25-1|once
CASSEESTRDRGYEQYF
TGTGCCAGCAGTGAAGAAAGTACCCGGGACAGGGGTTACGAGCAGTACTTC
>TRBJ1-5|TRBD1|TRBV2|-
CASSAGGEQPQHF
TGTGCCAGCAGTGCAGGGGGCGAGCAGCCCCAGCATTTT
>TRBJ1-2|-|TRBV18|-
CASSPDRRNYGYTF
TGTGCCAGCTCACCAGACAGGAGGAACTATGGCTACACCTTC